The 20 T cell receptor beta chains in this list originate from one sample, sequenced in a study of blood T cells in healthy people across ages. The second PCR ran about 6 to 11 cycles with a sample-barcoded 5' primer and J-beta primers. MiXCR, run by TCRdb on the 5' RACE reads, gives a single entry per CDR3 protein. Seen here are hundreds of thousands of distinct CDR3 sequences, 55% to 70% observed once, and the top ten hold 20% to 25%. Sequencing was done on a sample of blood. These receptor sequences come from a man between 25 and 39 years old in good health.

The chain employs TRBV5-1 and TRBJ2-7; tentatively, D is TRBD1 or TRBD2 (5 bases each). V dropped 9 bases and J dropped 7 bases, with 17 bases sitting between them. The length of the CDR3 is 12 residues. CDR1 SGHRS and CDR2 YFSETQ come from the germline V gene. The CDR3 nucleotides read TGCGCCACCCGGGACGGGTCCGGAGAGCAGTACTTC. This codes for CATRDGSGEQYF.

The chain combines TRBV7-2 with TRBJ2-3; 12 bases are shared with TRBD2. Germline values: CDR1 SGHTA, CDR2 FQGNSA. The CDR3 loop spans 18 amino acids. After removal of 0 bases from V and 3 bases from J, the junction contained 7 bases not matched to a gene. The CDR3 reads CASSLANLAGGPTDTQYF. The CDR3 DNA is TGTGCCAGCAGCTTAGCGAACCTAGCGGGAGGGCCGACAGATACGCAGTATTTT.

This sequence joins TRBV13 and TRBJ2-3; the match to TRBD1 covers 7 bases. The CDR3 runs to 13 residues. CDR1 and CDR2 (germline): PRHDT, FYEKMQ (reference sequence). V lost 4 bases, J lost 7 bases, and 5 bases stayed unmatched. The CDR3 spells CASSWDSGYTQYF. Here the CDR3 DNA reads TGTGCCAGCAGCTGGGACAGCGGATATACGCAGTATTTT.

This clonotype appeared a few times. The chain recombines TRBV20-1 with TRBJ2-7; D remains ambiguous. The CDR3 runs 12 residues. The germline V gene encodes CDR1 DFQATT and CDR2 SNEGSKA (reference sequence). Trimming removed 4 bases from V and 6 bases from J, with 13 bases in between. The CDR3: CSANSPELEQYF. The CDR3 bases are TGCAGTGCTAATAGCCCGGAACTCGAGCAGTACTTC.

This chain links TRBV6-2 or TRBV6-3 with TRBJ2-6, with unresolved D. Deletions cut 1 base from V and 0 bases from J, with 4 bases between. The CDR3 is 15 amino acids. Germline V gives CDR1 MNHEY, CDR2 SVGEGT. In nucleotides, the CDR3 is TGTGCCAGCAGTTACTTCAGCTCTGGGGCCAACGTCCTGACTTTC. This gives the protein CASSYFSSGANVLTF.

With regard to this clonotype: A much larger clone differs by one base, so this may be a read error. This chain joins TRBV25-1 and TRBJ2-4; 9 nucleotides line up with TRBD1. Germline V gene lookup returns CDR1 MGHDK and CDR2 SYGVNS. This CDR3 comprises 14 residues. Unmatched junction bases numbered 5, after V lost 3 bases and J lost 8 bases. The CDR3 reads CASSDGQGSDIQYF. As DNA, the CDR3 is TGTGCCAGCAGTGACGGACAGGGGTCGGACATTCAGTACTTC.

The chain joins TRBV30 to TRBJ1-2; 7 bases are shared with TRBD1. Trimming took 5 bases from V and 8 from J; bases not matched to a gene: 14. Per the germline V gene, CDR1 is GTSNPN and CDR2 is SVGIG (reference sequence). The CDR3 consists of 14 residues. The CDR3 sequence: CAWPSGQGETGYTF. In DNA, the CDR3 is TGTGCCTGGCCGAGTGGGCAGGGGGAGACGGGCTACACCTTC.

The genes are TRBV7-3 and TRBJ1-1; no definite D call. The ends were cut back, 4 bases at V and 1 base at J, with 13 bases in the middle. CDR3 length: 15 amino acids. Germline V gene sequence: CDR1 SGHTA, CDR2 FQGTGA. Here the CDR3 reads CASSSSGVQNTEAFF. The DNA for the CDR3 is TGTGCCAGCAGCTCCTCCGGGGTCCAGAACACTGAAGCTTTCTTT.

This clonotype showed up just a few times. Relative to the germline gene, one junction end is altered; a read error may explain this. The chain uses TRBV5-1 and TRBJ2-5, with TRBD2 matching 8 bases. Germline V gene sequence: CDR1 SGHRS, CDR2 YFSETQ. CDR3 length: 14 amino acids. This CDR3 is CASSLRLAGETQYF. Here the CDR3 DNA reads TGTGCCAGCAGCTTACGTCTAGCGGGAGAGACCCAGTACTTC.

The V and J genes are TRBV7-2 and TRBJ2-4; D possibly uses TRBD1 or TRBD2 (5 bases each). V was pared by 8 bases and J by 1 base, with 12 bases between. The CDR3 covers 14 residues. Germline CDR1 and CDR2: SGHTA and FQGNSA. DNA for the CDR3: TGTGCCAGCTCCGTGGGGACGGCCAAAAACATTCAGTACTTC. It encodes CASSVGTAKNIQYF.

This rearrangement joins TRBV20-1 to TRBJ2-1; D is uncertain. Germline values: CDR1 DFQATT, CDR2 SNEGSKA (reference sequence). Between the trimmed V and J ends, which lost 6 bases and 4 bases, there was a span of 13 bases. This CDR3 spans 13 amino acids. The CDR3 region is CSAQIPDYNEQFF. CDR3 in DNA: TGCAGTGCCCAGATTCCGGATTACAATGAGCAGTTCTTC.

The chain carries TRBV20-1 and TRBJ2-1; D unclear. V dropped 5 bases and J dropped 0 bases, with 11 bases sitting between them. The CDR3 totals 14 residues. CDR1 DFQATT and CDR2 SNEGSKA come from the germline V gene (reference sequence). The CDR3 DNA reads TGCAGTGCTCGAGCCCCCGTCTCCTACAATGAGCAGTTCTTC. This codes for CSARAPVSYNEQFF.

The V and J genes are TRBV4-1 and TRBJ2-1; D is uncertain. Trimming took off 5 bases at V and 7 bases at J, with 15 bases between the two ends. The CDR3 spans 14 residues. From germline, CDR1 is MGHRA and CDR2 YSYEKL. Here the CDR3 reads CASSAVERFNEQFF. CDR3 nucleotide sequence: TGCGCCAGCAGCGCCGTGGAGAGGTTTAATGAGCAGTTCTTC.

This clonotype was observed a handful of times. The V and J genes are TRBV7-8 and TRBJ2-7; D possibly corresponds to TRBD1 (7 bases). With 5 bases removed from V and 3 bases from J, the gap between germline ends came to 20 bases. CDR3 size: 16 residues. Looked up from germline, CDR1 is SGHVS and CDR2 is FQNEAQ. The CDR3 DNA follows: TGTGCCAGCAGCCCCGGCGTGGAGGGGGCTCTCTACGAGCAGTACTTC. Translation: CASSPGVEGALYEQYF.

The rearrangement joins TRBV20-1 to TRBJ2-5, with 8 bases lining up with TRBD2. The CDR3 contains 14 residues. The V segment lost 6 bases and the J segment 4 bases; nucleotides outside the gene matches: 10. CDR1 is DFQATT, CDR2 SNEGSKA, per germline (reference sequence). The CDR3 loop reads CSARAGRALETQYF. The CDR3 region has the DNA TGCAGTGCCCGGGCCGGGAGGGCCTTAGAGACCCAGTACTTC.

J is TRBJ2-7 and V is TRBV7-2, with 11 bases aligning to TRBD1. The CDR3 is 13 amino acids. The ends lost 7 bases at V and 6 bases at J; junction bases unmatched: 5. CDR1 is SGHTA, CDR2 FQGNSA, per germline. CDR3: CASTGTGGGEQYF. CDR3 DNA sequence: TGTGCCAGCACCGGGACAGGGGGAGGCGAGCAGTACTTC.

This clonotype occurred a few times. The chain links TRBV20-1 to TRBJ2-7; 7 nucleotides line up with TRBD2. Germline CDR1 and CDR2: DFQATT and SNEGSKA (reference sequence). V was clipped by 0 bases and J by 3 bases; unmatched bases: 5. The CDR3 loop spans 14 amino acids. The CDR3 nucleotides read TGCAGTGCTAGAGACGGGGAGGGGATCTACGAGCAGTACTTC. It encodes CSARDGEGIYEQYF.

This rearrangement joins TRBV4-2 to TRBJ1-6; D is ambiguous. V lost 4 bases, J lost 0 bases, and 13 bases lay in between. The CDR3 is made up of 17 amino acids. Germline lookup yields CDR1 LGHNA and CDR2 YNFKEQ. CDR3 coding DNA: TGTGCCAGCAGCCCGTTTACTGGGAGCTCCTATAATTCACCCCTCCACTTT. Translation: CASSPFTGSSYNSPLHF.

The CDR3 DNA sequence: TGTGCCAGCAGAAAACCCGGGACGATTCCGGATGAGCAGTTCTTC. Protein product: CASRKPGTIPDEQFF. The genes are TRBV6-5 and TRBJ2-1; either TRBD1 or TRBD2 may fit D (5 bases each). Trimming stripped 6 bases from V and 8 bases from J, with 20 bases between. CDR1 is MNHEY and CDR2 is SVGAGI in the germline V gene. This CDR3 has 15 amino acids.

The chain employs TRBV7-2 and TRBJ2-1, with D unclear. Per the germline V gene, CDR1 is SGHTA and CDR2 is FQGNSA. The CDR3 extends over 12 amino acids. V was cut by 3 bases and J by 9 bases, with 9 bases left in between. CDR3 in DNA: TGTGCCAGCAGCTTTAATTGGTGTGAGCAGTTCTTC. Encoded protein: CASSFNWCEQFF.